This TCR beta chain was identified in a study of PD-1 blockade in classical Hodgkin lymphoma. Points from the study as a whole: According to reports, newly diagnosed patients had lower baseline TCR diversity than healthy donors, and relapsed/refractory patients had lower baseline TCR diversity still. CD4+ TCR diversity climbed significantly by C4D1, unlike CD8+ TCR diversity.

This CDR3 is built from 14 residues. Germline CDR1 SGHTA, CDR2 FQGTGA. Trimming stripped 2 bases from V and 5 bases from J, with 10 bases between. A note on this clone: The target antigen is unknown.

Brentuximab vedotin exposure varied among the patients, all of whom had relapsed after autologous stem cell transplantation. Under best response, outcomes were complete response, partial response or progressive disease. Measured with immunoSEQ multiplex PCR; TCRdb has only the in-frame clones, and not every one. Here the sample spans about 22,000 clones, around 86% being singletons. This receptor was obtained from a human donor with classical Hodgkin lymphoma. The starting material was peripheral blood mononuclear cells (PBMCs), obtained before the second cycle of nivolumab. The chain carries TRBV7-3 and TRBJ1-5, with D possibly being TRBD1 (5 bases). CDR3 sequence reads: CASSLGWGDQPQHF. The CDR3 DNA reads TGTGCCAGCAGCTTAGGCTGGGGGGATCAGCCCCAGCATTTT.